Below, 7 T cell receptor beta chains from the same sample are listed, as sequenced in a study of regulatory T cells in long-lasting Graves disease. Time point reported: newly diagnosed GD, antithyroid drugs for less than 3 months. Scientists built the TCR library using RNA that was extracted from PBMCs. Combining iRepertoire HTBI primers with Arm-PCR of CDR3 regions, the authors built TCR beta libraries. Using its own MiXCR run on the multiplex PCR reads, TCRdb lists one record per CDR3 protein. This table has roughly 610,000 distinct CDR3 sequences, 15% to 20% appearing once. The sample was also linked to a second study, of T cells in Graves' hyperthyroidism and ophthalmopathy.

Sequenced material: peripheral blood mononuclear cells (PBMCs), taken at new diagnosis, from a patient treated with antithyroid drugs. These receptors were taken from a man aged 18 to 29 with Graves disease.

The sample holds a few counts of this clonotype. This chain connects TRBV7-7 to TRBJ2-5; the D call may be TRBD1 or TRBD2 (5 bases each). This CDR3 region has 13 residues. CDR1 and CDR2 (germline): SSHAT, FNYEAQ (reference sequence). Here the CDR3 DNA reads TGTGCTAGCGCGGCGGCAGGGCGAGGGACCCAGTACTTC. Its protein is CASAAAGRGTQYF.

This clonotype was counted many times. The rearrangement uses TRBV6-1 and TRBJ1-1; 9 bases agree with TRBD1. Germline values: CDR1 MNHNS, CDR2 SASEGT. The CDR3 extends over 14 amino acids. Germline trimming cut 3 bases from V and 3 bases from J; bases unmatched to any gene: 2. In nucleotides, the CDR3 is TGTGCCAGCAGTGAGGACAGGGGCGACACTGAAGCTTTCTTT. Amino acids: CASSEDRGDTEAFF.

This clonotype showed up many times. This chain links TRBV11-2 with TRBJ2-7; D not resolved. CDR1 and CDR2 from the germline V gene are SGHAT and FQNNGV. Trimming took 5 bases from V and 2 from J, leaving 10 bases between them. The CDR3 runs to 13 residues. Written as DNA, the CDR3 is TGTGCCAGCAGCACGCGCTTCACCTACGAGCAGTACTTC. It yields the protein CASSTRFTYEQYF.

This clonotype was picked up many times. The rearrangement links TRBV7-8 to TRBJ2-5, with D perhaps matching TRBD2 (5 bases). Trimming removed 4 bases from V and 1 base from J, with 10 bases in between. The CDR3 loop spans 14 amino acids. CDR1 is SGHVS, CDR2 FQNEAQ, per germline. This chain's CDR3 is CASSSSGIQETQYF. CDR3 sequence (DNA): TGTGCCAGCAGCTCCTCCGGGATCCAAGAGACCCAGTACTTC.

This clonotype was counted many times. V is TRBV11-3 and J is TRBJ2-1; 7 nucleotides line up with TRBD1. V lost 5 bases, J lost 6 bases, and 1 base stayed unmatched. CDR1 is SGHNT, CDR2 YENEEA, per germline. The CDR3 is 12 residues long. The CDR3 nucleotides read TGTGCCAGCAGCCGGGACAGCAATGAGCAGTTCTTC. Translation: CASSRDSNEQFF.

The CDR3 is CSVERTGPTNYGYTF. The DNA of the CDR3 is TGCAGCGTTGAAAGGACAGGGCCGACTAACTATGGCTACACCTTC. The chain joins TRBV29-1 to TRBJ1-2, with 8 bases fitting TRBD1. Germline V CDR1 and CDR2: SQVTM, ANQGSEA. V shed 2 bases, J shed 0 bases, and the junction held 5 bases outside the gene matches. CDR3 length equals 15 residues.

The CDR3 nucleotides read TGCAGTGCTAGACCCGGGCCTGGAGGCGATACGCAGTATTTT. Encoded protein: CSARPGPGGDTQYF. V is TRBV20-1 and J is TRBJ2-3; tentative D call: TRBD2 (5 bases). The germline CDR1 and CDR2 sequences are DFQATT and SNEGSKA (reference sequence). V lost 2 bases and J 6 bases, leaving 15 bases between the germline ends. CDR3 size: 14 residues.